This T cell receptor beta chain was sequenced for a study of T cells after somatic rescue of genetic block. This clone was counted a few times. Profiled with immunoSEQ multiplex PCR; TCRdb holds only in-frame clones, not every one. The sample lists 65,000 to 70,000 clones; 85% to 95% were seen once. Sequencing was carried out using peripheral blood mononuclear cells (PBMCs). The receptor was derived from a middle-aged man.

The CDR3 DNA reads as TGTGCCAGCAGCGCTCAGGGGTACGGAAACACCATATATTTT. Translating it yields CASSAQGYGNTIYF. The gene calls are TRBV9 and TRBJ1-3, with a weak D call TRBD1 (6 bases). CDR3 size: 14 residues. Per germline, CDR1 SGDLS and CDR2 YYNGEE. V was trimmed by 3 bases and J by 4 bases, leaving 11 bases between them.